The 8 T cell receptor beta chains reported below all come from one sample, sequenced in a study of CD8 T cells in ankylosing spondylitis. Their target antigens are unknown. Study-level results: What seemed typical of ankylosing spondylitis blood was a TCR beta motif built from several highly homologous variants.

TCRdb re-called the 5' RACE reads with MiXCR, one entry per CDR3 protein. The repertoire holds 200,000 to 250,000 distinct CDR3 sequences, with around 16% as singletons. Sequencing used blood, either unsorted or a sorted T cell fraction (not recorded which). These TCRs come from a male donor with ankylosing spondylitis.

J is TRBJ1-1 and V is TRBV27, with 10 bases identical to TRBD1. The CDR3 contains 14 residues. With V trimmed by 5 bases and J by 2 bases, 2 bases remained unmatched. CDR1 and CDR2 from the germline V gene are MNHEY and SMNVEV (reference sequence). Written as DNA, the CDR3 is TGTGCCAGCAGTGTGACAGGGGGCAACACTGAAGCTTTCTTT. Translated, it gives CASSVTGGNTEAFF.

A few counts support this clonotype. This chain connects TRBV5-6 to TRBJ2-7, with D perhaps given as TRBD1 or TRBD2 (5 bases each). The V end lost 3 bases, the J end lost 2 bases, and 12 bases lay between the germline ends. The CDR3 has 14 amino acids. Germline lookup yields CDR1 SGHDT and CDR2 YYEEEE. Here the CDR3 DNA reads TGTGCCAGCAGCTGGGACCGGGACCCCTACGAGCAGTACTTC. It encodes CASSWDRDPYEQYF.

This clonotype came up a few times. V gene TRBV12-3 or TRBV12-4 combines with J gene TRBJ1-2; D ambiguous. The CDR3 has 12 residues. V was trimmed by 4 bases and J by 8 bases, leaving 11 bases between them. CDR3 amino acids: CASSSLHPGYTF. CDR3 bases: TGTGCCAGCAGTTCCCTTCACCCGGGCTACACCTTC.

In its sample, this clonotype was seen a few times. This chain links TRBV29-1 with TRBJ1-1; 7 nucleotides agree with TRBD1. The length of the CDR3 is 11 residues. Germline trimming cut 4 bases from V and 6 bases from J; bases unmatched to any gene: 2. Germline V gene lookup returns CDR1 SQVTM and CDR2 ANQGSEA. In DNA form, the CDR3 reads TGCAGCGTTGCACAGGGGCCTGAAGCTTTCTTT. Protein product: CSVAQGPEAFF.

This clonotype was detected only a few times. This sequence joins TRBV4-1 and TRBJ2-7; D uncertain. CDR3 length equals 15 residues. Trimming pared 0 bases from V and 0 bases from J, leaving 9 bases between. Germline V lookup: CDR1 MGHRA, CDR2 YSYEKL. CDR3 in amino acids: CASSQDDGSSYEQYF. CDR3 nucleotides: TGCGCCAGCAGCCAAGATGATGGCAGCTCCTACGAGCAGTACTTC.

This clonotype has more than one count but fewer than ten. The chain combines TRBV12-3 or TRBV12-4 with TRBJ2-1; TRBD2 is a possible D gene (5 bases). The CDR3 sequence is 17 residues long. With 0 bases removed from V and 0 bases from J, the gap between germline ends came to 12 bases. This CDR3 is CASSLALGESSYNEQFF. CDR3 DNA: TGTGCCAGCAGTTTAGCGCTGGGAGAGAGCTCCTACAATGAGCAGTTCTTC.

J is TRBJ2-1 and V is TRBV4-1, with a weak D call TRBD1 (5 bases). Trimming left V 1 base short and J 4 bases short, with 11 bases between. Germline CDR1 is MGHRA and CDR2 is YSYEKL. The CDR3 loop spans 15 amino acids. The CDR3 DNA reads as TGCGCCAGCAGCCAAGGGGTAGGGGCATACAATGAGCAGTTCTTC. Translation gives CASSQGVGAYNEQFF.

The sample holds one count of this clonotype. V and J are TRBV4-3 and TRBJ2-2; the match to TRBD1 covers 7 bases. Germline-derived CDR1 and CDR2 are LGHNA and YSLEER. After removal of 4 bases from V and 6 bases from J, the junction contained 8 bases not matched to a gene. This CDR3 is 15 amino acids long. CDR3 amino acids: CASSPLGTEAGELFF. CDR3 in DNA: TGCGCCAGCAGCCCCCTAGGGACAGAGGCCGGGGAGCTGTTTTTT.